The text below deals with one T cell receptor (beta chain). This clonotype was detected ten times or more. It lacks a known antigen. Base qualities are missing; no much larger clone stands one base away. To synthesize cDNA, template-switch 5'RACE was performed with a primer carrying a 10-nucleotide random unique molecular identifier so that each TCR transcript was tagged. Every sequencing run covered 15-18 subjects and yielded more than 170 million TCR-beta sequences. The RNeasy kit was used for extraction of total RNA. The KAPA Real-time Library Amplification kit was used to amplify TCR-beta VDJ regions with primers for the TCR constant region and the 5'RACE anchor. Sample indexes and Illumina adaptors were added in a first PCR, after which library yield was increased in a second PCR. After Ampure bead purification, the TCR product of roughly 650 bp was size-selected on a 2% E-gel SizeSelection system. Library quality was checked on a Bioanalyzer, concentration was measured with Qubit, and libraries were quantified with the Kapa Library Quantification kit before pooling. An Illumina HiSeq 2500 was used to sequence the libraries paired-end at 2 x 150 bp. To increase sequence diversity, roughly 24-32% phiX was spiked into each library pool. Under the source paper's analysis protocol: The UMI-based MiGEC pipeline processed quality-filtered reads and removed over 80% of raw TCR sequences during error correction. IMGT germline references were used for aligning VDJ genes, and each clonotype was defined as a unique CDR3 amino acid sequence together with its V-J genes. Clonal expansion, Shannon diversity and CDR3 relatedness were evaluated with VDJtools (CalcPairwiseDistances, ClusterSamples), while phylogenetic trees were built in CLCbio workbench. Clones with at least 8 unique UMIs were defined as expanded, with this threshold being based on coefficient-of-variation modelling across technical triplicates. TCRdb redid the processing of the public reads, applying fastp at Q25 and MiXCR, and retained in-frame beta chains. Entries are consolidated by CDR3 protein sequence, retaining the most common genes and DNA. None of the V and J calls come from the authors' own analysis; TCRdb made them. Counted in this sample were 16,000 or so distinct CDR3 sequences; approximately 10% of them appeared once. Of the sample, about 47% falls within the top ten clones.

These data originate in a study of neurological immune-mediated disorders (dated by TCRdb to the late 2010s). Study-wide context: The study compared peripheral blood TCR-beta repertoires of HTLV-I-associated myelopathy (HAM/TSP) patients, multiple sclerosis patients and healthy controls using UMI-based sequencing. The 95 to 110 TCR-beta libraries covered PBMC samples along with longitudinal samples, technical triplicates, and paired sorted CD4+ and CD8+ T-cell subsets. The cohort included 60 to 75 subjects: some 15 with HAM/TSP, around 34 with multiple sclerosis, and approximately 20 healthy controls. Study-wide findings and limitations: Expanded clones from different subjects shared no identical CDR3 amino acid sequences, which suggests that TCR-beta repertoires were private in all groups. TCR clonal expansion was greatest in HAM/TSP patients and smallest in MS patients, who ranked below even healthy controls.

V and J lose 0 bases and 7 bases, and a span of 19 bases separates them. The germline V gene (reference sequence) yields DFQATT for CDR1 and SNEGSKA for CDR2. The CDR3 measures 15 amino acids from cysteine to phenylalanine. Just CDR3 DNA is preserved here, 45 bases in frame from base 1. Healthy controls were blood bank volunteers in Maryland, USA. TCR libraries for sorted subsets were made from 950,000 to 1,000,000 sorted CD4+ or CD8+ T cells. Peripheral blood underwent Ficoll-Hypaque density gradient centrifugation to isolate PBMCs, which were then cryopreserved in liquid nitrogen. Paired sorted CD4+ and CD8+ subsets came from healthy controls, HAM/TSP patients and MS patients.

The chain is made from TRBV20-1 and TRBJ2-7; TRBD2 could be the D gene, as 6 bases match. The sample taken for sequencing was CD8+ T cells from blood. The clonotype comes from a man aged 45-65 years in good health. CDR3 protein: CSARDHAGPVYEQYF. The DNA sequence is given as TGCAGTGCTAGAGATCATGCGGGACCCGTTTATGAGCAGTACTTC.